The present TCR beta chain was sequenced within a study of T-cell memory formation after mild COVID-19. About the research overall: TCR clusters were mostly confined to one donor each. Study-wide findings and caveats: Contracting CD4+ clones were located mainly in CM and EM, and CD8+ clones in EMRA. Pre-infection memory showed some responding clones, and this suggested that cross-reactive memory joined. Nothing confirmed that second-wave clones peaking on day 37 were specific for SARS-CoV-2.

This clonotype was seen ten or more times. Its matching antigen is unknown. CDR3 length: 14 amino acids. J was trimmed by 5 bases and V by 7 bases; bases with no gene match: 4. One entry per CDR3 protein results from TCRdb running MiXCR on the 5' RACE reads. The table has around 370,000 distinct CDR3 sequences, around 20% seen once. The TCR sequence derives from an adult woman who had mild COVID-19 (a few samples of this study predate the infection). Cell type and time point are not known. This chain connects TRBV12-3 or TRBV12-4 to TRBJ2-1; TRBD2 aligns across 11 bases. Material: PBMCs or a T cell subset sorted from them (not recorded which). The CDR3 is CASTLAGGNNEQFF. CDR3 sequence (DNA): TGTGCCAGCACCCTAGCGGGAGGCAACAATGAGCAGTTCTTC.